The clone carrying this T cell receptor beta chain is a singleton in its sample. What it binds is not known. The CDR3 extends over 14 amino acids. Trimming stripped 0 bases from V and 4 bases from J, with 12 bases between. Germline assignment: CDR1 DFQATT and CDR2 SNEGSKA (reference sequence). These data come from a study of tumor-infiltrating lymphocytes in primary liver carcinoma. Study-wide points: Tumor-blood pairs (like tumor-adjacent pairs) overlapped less than tumor region pairs did. Top-250-clone fractions were significantly higher in tumors than in blood (p = 0.039). Only about 8-25% of top clones spanned all five tumor regions.

From unsorted bulk tissue weighing roughly 17-34 mg, DNA and RNA were co-extracted. Each tumor sample had over 80% viable tumor cells. Priming with a constant-region primer yielded TCR beta cDNA from around 0.45 ug total RNA. TCR beta libraries came from three nested multiplex PCR rounds using slightly modified ARM-PCR. Forward primers for TRBV1-TRBV30 and a C-beta reverse primer served the first two PCR rounds, at roughly 10 cycles each. TCRdb reanalysed the multiplex PCR reads using MiXCR and keeps one entry per CDR3 protein. Among more than 85,000 distinct CDR3 sequences listed, around 80% were seen once.

The rearrangement joins TRBV20-1 to TRBJ1-1; no clear D. This TCR came from a man between 40 and 49 years old with primary liver carcinoma and hepatitis B virus infection. Sequencing was performed on liver tumor tissue from sampling region 3. Subset described: tumor region T3, left-lateral pole. CDR3 nucleotide sequence: TGCAGTGCTAGAGATCAAAGGTTTTTCACTGAAGCTTTCTTT. The encoded protein is CSARDQRFFTEAFF.